The rows below give T cell receptor beta chains drawn from one sample of a study of T cell responses to AZD1222 COVID-19 vaccine. Generated by immunoSEQ multiplex PCR, the TCRdb table keeps only in-frame clones and is missing some. The sample shows roughly 150,000 clones, approximately 90% of them seen only once. Sequenced here: peripheral blood, sampled on day 0 of MenACWY control vaccination. These receptors were taken from an adult in good health. Each CDR3 is given with its conserved first and last residue. The D gene is left open where the match is weak. The listing skips clone size in some rows; elsewhere it reads once, few, many or a size class.

CDR3: CASSYEPGGGYTF
DNA: TGTGCCAGCAGCTACGAGCCCGGGGGGGGCTACACCTTC
size: -
J: TRBJ1-2
V: TRBV7-2
D: -

CDR3: CASSERGQIATEAFF
DNA: TGCGCCAGCAGCGAAAGAGGGCAGATTGCGACTGAAGCTTTCTTT
size: -
J: TRBJ1-1
V: TRBV4-3
D: -

CDR3: CASSINTAGANVLTF
DNA: TGTGCCAGTAGTATAAACACTGCTGGGGCCAACGTCCTGACTTTC
size: -
J: TRBJ2-6
V: TRBV19
D: -

CDR3: CASSLAPGGPYNEQFF
DNA: TGCGCCAGCAGCTTGGCCCCAGGGGGCCCCTACAATGAGCAGTTCTTC
size: -
J: TRBJ2-1
V: TRBV5-1
D: TRBD1

CDR3: CASSVGGTEQETQYF
DNA: TGTGCCAGCAGCGTAGGAGGGACTGAACAAGAGACCCAGTACTTC
size: -
J: TRBJ2-5
V: TRBV9
D: -

CDR3: CASSESGARLNTEAFF
DNA: TGTGCCAGCAGTGAATCGGGGGCGAGATTGAACACTGAAGCTTTCTTT
size: -
J: TRBJ1-1
V: TRBV6-1
D: -

CDR3: CASSGGGRETQYF
DNA: TGTGCCAGCAGCGGAGGGGGGAGAGAGACCCAGTACTTC
size: -
J: TRBJ2-5
V: TRBV9
D: -

CDR3: CASSLKGSGNTIYF
DNA: TGTGCCAGCAGCTTAAAGGGTTCTGGAAACACCATATATTTT
size: -
J: TRBJ1-3
V: TRBV5-4
D: -

CDR3: CASSPGRGTEAFF
DNA: TGTGCCAGCAGCCCAGGGAGGGGCACTGAAGCTTTCTTT
size: -
J: TRBJ1-1
V: TRBV7-9
D: -

CDR3: CATFLAGGRSSYNEQFF
DNA: TGTGCCACTTTTCTAGCGGGGGGCCGGAGCTCCTACAATGAGCAGTTCTTC
size: once
J: TRBJ2-1
V: TRBV3-1/TRBV3-2
D: TRBD2

CDR3: CASTRGGLAGTEQYF
DNA: TGTGCCAGCACGAGGGGGGGACTAGCGGGAACCGAGCAGTACTTC
size: -
J: TRBJ2-7
V: TRBV9
D: TRBD2

CDR3: CASSQDSKANEKLFF
DNA: TGCGCCAGCAGCCAAGATAGTAAGGCTAATGAAAAACTGTTTTTT
size: -
J: TRBJ1-4
V: TRBV4-3
D: -

CDR3: CASRLENEKLFF
DNA: TGTGCCAGCAGGTTAGAGAATGAAAAACTGTTTTTT
size: -
J: TRBJ1-4
V: TRBV12-3/TRBV12-4
D: -

CDR3: CASSLLAGTDTQYF
DNA: TGTGCCAGCAGCTTACTAGCGGGAACAGATACGCAGTATTTT
size: -
J: TRBJ2-3
V: TRBV7-2
D: TRBD2

CDR3: CASRKGEIYGYTF
DNA: TGTGCCAGCAGAAAGGGGGAGATCTATGGCTACACCTTC
size: -
J: TRBJ1-2
V: TRBV6-5
D: -